What follows describes a single TCR beta chain. Enrollment of patients from Seattle took place during active infection, with longitudinal follow-up. Per the study methods: Researchers report that nucleated cell counts were estimated from reference gene primer amplification. Data came from immunoSEQ multiplex PCR; TCRdb stores just in-frame clones and leaves some out. Clone size and V and J calls were adopted from that table, with D and trimming inferred from the DNA. The table includes 300,000 to 400,000 clones, around 86% detected once. This sample stems from a study of blood T cell repertoires in COVID-19. On the study more broadly: Specimens from acute and convalescent COVID-19 originated in the United States, Italy and Spain.

From germline, CDR1 is SGHTA and CDR2 FQGNSA. CDR3 size: 14 residues. The V end was cut by 5 bases, the J end by 2 bases, with 12 bases between. The genes are TRBV7-2 and TRBJ1-2; D gene uncertain. Sequenced sample: peripheral blood. The receptor was derived from a woman aged 45-65 years with COVID-19, enrolled during active disease. As DNA, the CDR3 is TGTGCCAGCAGCCCCCAAGACGGGAACTATGGCTACACCTTC. Amino acids: CASSPQDGNYGYTF.